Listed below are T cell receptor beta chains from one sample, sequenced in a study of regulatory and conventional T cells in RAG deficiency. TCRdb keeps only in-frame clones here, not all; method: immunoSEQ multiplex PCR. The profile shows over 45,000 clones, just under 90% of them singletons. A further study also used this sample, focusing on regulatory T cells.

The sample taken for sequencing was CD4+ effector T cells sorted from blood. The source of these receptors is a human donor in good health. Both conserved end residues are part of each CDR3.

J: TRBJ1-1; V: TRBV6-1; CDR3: CASSETGRTEAFF
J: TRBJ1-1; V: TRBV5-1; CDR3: CASSREGPHQAEAFF
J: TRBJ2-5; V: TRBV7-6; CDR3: CASSLATAGNAGETQYF
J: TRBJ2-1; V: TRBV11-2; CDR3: CASSLAPQGWDEQFF
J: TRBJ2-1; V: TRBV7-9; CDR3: CASSLEASGGYNEQFF
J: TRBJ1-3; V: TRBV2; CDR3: CASSVTGLGNTIYF
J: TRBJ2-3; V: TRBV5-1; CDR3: CASSLAKGTQYF
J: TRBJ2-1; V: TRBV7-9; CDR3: CASSLTSGSKDEQFF
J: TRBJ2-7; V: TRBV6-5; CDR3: CASSYSGTSGYEQYF
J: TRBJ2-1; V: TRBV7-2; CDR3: CASSQAGAFYNEQFF
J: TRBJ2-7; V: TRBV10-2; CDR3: CASRELAASSYEQYF
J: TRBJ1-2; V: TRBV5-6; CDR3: CASSLASGGSSGYTF
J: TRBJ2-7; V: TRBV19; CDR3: CATSRLPAYEQYF
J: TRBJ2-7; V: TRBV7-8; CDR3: CASSLGLAGVTYEQYF
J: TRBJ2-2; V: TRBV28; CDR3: CASSPQGARTGELFF
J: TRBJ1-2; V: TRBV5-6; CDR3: CASSLAGVRVGYTF
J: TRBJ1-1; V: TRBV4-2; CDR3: CASSQRGLGDTEAFF
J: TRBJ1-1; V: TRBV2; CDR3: CASSESPEGSTEAFF
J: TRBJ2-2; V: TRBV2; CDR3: CASREGRGGELFF
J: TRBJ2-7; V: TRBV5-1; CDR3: CASSLGGAMNANEQYF
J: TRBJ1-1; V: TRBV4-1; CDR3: CASSQGAGTGGNEAFF
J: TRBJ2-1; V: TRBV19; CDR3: CASSRSVGTQGSYNEQFF
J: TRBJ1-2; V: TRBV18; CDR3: CASSPGQSYGYTF
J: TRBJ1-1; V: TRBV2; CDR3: CASSGLESTEAFF
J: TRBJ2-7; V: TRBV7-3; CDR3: CASSPNWSSRQYF
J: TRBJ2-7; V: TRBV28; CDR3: CASVGRLAGFYEQYF
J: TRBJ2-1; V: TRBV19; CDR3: CASTSTRSGGYNEQFF
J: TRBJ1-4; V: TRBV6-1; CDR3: CASSDLTGATNEKLFF
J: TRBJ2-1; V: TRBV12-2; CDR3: CASRLARDPEFF
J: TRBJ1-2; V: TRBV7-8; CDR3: CASGTNYGYTF
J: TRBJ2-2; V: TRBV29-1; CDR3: CSVEKNSGTGELFF
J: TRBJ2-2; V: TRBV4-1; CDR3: CASSQDYTGVSTGELFF
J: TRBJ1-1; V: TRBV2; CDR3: CASSGQGGGGAFF
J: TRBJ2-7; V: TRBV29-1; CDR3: CSTRTSGYEQYF
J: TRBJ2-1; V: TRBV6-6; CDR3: CASSYLTTGNEQFF
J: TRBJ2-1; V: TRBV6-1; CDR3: CASSEAPGLAGSGEQFF
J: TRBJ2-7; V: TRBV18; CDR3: CASSPRGGDYEQYF
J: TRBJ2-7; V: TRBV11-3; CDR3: CASSLGQGPSYEQYF
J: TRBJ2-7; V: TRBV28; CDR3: CAGHSAGAYEQYF
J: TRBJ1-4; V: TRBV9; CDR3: CASSAEPFEKLFF
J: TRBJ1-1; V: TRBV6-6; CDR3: CASSYSYGTGDTEAFF
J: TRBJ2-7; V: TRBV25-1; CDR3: CASSDNLSYEQYF
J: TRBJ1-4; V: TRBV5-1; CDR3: CASSLDPGSTNEKLFF
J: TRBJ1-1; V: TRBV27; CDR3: CASSFLMNTEAFF
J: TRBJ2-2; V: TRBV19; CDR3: CASTTDRGLAGELFF
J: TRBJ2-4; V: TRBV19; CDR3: CASSPRLAENIQYF
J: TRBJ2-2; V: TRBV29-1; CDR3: CSGGTGANTGGLFF
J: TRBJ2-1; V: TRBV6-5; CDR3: CASRPSGVYNEQFF
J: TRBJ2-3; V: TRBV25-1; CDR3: CASSPGGWSGSADTQYF
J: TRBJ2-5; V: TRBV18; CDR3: CASGRAPQETQYF
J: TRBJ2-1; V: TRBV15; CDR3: CATSSPSGGAGEQFF
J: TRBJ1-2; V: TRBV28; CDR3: CASRSLYGYTF
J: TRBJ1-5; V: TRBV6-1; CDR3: CASSEKGVGKNQPQHF
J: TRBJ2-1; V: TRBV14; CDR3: CASSQAGRGYNEQFF